A single sample gave rise to the 14 T cell receptor beta chains below, sequenced in a study of T cells in Graves' hyperthyroidism and ophthalmopathy (dated by TCRdb to about 2019). Receptor libraries were prepared by multiplex PCR. TCRdb shows the sequencer as Illumina HiSeq 2000. Amplification of TCR beta CDR3 regions was carried out from RNA transcripts. For the first round of RT-PCR on the TCR CDR3, the HTBI primer set was used together with the Qiagen OneStep RT-PCR kit. TCRdb trimmed the raw reads at Q25, called clones with MiXCR and kept productive beta chains. Entries are consolidated by CDR3 protein sequence, retaining the most common genes and DNA. The table for this sample lists about 400,000 distinct CDR3 sequences; more than 15% of them were counted only once. 14% of the sample lies in the top ten. Sequencing was done on a sample of blood. The receptors were gathered from a woman between 18 and 29 years old with Graves' hyperthyroidism.

This clonotype appeared a single time. The chain joins TRBV28 to TRBJ1-4; a weak D match, TRBD1 (5 bases). CDR3 length: 15 amino acids. Germline V gene lookup returns CDR1 MDHEN and CDR2 SYDVKM. The V end lost 5 bases, the J end lost 3 bases, and 13 bases lay between the germline ends. CDR3 in amino acids: CASSGRGGPNEKLFF. CDR3 bases: TGTGCCAGCAGTGGACGGGGCGGGCCTAATGAAAAACTGTTTTTT.

This clonotype was counted many times. The chain employs TRBV11-2 and TRBJ2-1, with D perhaps TRBD1 or TRBD2 (5 bases each). Germline CDR1 and CDR2: SGHAT and FQNNGV. The CDR3 spans 15 residues. Trimming took off 1 base at V and 9 bases at J, with 16 bases between the two ends. The CDR3 nucleotides are TGTGCCAGCAGCTTAGGTGACAGTTTGGGGAGTGAGCAGTTCTTC. Its translation: CASSLGDSLGSEQFF.

Remarks on this clonotype: One end of the junction is discordant with germline, which a read error may explain. The CDR3 DNA is TGTGCCAGCAGCTTCCGACTAGCGGGTAGTACAGATATGCAGTATTTT. This codes for CASSFRLAGSTDMQYF. This chain connects TRBV7-2 to TRBJ2-3, with 10 bases lining up with TRBD2. The CDR3 length is 16 residues. CDR1 is SGHTA and CDR2 is FQGNSA in the germline V gene. The complete variable domain, with remaining parts taken from reference TRBV7-2 and TRBJ2-3, reads GAGVSQSPSNKVTEKGKDVELRCDPISGHTALYWYRQSLGQGLEFLIYFQGNSAPDKSGLPSDRFSAERTGGSVSTLTIQRTQQEDSAVYLCASSFRLAGSTDMQYFGPGTRLTVL.

This clonotype has at least ten counts. The chain uses TRBV6-1 and TRBJ1-2; 8 bases map to TRBD1. Germline V gene lookup returns CDR1 MNHNS and CDR2 SASEGT. Losses at the gene ends were 6 bases for V and 13 bases for J; bases not matched to a gene: 13. This CDR3 spans 13 amino acids. CDR3 protein: CASRPGTGGPITF. CDR3 bases: TGTGCCAGCAGACCCGGGACAGGCGGTCCTATCACCTTC.

This clonotype was detected many times. The chain has TRBV5-1 and TRBJ2-7, with 9 bases identical to TRBD2. This CDR3 is built from 15 residues. V was clipped by 3 bases and J by 0 bases; unmatched bases: 4. In germline, CDR1 is SGHRS, CDR2 YFSETQ. CDR3 loop: CASSSGLANSYEQYF. CDR3 DNA: TGCGCCAGCAGCTCCGGACTAGCGAACTCCTACGAGCAGTACTTC.

V and J are TRBV4-2 and TRBJ1-1; D not certain. The CDR3 is 15 amino acids. V was trimmed by 1 base and J by 0 bases, leaving 9 bases between them. From germline, CDR1 is LGHNA and CDR2 YNFKEQ. CDR3 amino acids: CASSQGALMNTEAFF. The DNA of the CDR3 is TGTGCCAGCAGCCAAGGGGCACTGATGAACACTGAAGCTTTCTTT.

This clonotype was counted at least ten times. The chain recombines TRBV2 with TRBJ2-7; D could derive from TRBD1 or TRBD2 (6 bases each). With 6 bases removed from V and 5 bases from J, the gap between germline ends came to 11 bases. CDR1 and CDR2 from the germline V gene are SNHLY and FYNNEI. The CDR3 runs 12 residues. The CDR3 sequence: CASSVRGHEQYF. In DNA, the CDR3 is TGTGCCAGCAGCGTACGGGGGCACGAGCAGTACTTC. Full variable domain (missing parts from reference TRBV2 and TRBJ2-7): EPEVTQTPSHQVTQMGQEVILRCVPISNHLYFYWYRQILGQKVEFLVSFYNNEISEKSEIFDDQFSVERPDGSNFTLKIRSTKLEDSAMYFCASSVRGHEQYFGPGTRLTVT.

This clonotype was observed many times. The gene calls are TRBV7-2 and TRBJ2-1; 7 bases fit TRBD2. Losses at the gene ends were 8 bases for V and 4 bases for J; bases not matched to a gene: 8. CDR3 length: 14 residues. Germline V gene lookup returns CDR1 SGHTA and CDR2 FQGNSA. CDR3 residues: CASGSPGGYNEQFF. CDR3 DNA sequence: TGTGCCAGCGGGTCCCCCGGGGGGTACAATGAGCAGTTCTTC. Full variable domain (remainder filled in from reference TRBV7-2 and TRBJ2-1): GAGVSQSPSNKVTEKGKDVELRCDPISGHTALYWYRQSLGQGLEFLIYFQGNSAPDKSGLPSDRFSAERTGGSVSTLTIQRTQQEDSAVYLCASGSPGGYNEQFFGPGTRLTVL.

This clonotype was counted many times. V is TRBV6-2 or TRBV6-3 and J is TRBJ1-2, with unresolved D. Per germline, CDR1 MNHEY and CDR2 SVGEGT. V was pared by 4 bases and J by 7 bases, with 7 bases between. There are 11 residues in the CDR3. The DNA of the CDR3 is TGTGCCAGCAGTTCTGGGGTTGGCTACACCTTC. As protein: CASSSGVGYTF.

This clonotype has more than one count but fewer than ten. The gene calls are TRBV5-1 and TRBJ2-2, with a possible D match to TRBD1 (6 bases). The CDR3 contains 15 residues. From germline, CDR1 is SGHRS and CDR2 YFSETQ. Trimming took 5 bases from V and 6 from J, leaving 17 bases between them. CDR3 coding DNA: TGCGCCAGCAGGCCCCCGGTAAAGGGGGCCGGGGAGCTGTTTTTT. This gives the protein CASRPPVKGAGELFF.

This clonotype has only a few counts. V is TRBV5-6 and J is TRBJ2-7; 10 nucleotides line up with TRBD2. The trim removed 5 bases at V and 2 bases at J, leaving 16 bases unmatched. Per germline, CDR1 SGHDT and CDR2 YYEEEE. The CDR3 has 18 residues. In DNA form, the CDR3 reads TGTGCCAGCAGTTATTCGCTTTCTAGCGGGGGTACCACCTACGAGCAGTACTTC. Translation: CASSYSLSSGGTTYEQYF.

The chain uses TRBV20-1 and TRBJ1-2, with 9 positions matching TRBD1. CDR3 length equals 17 residues. Germline CDR1 reads DFQATT; CDR2 reads SNEGSKA (reference sequence). V lost 1 base to trimming and J lost 1 base; unmatched junction nucleotides: 10. The CDR3 nucleotides read TGCAGTGCTAGAGGCCGGGACAGGGAGGAGGTTAACTATGGCTACACCTTC. Translated: CSARGRDREEVNYGYTF.

A word on this clonotype: Its ends do not fully match the called genes, so a read error is possible. The CDR3 reads CASSPSGTFYEQCF. CDR3 sequence (DNA): TGTGCCAGCAGTCCATCCGGGACATTCTACGAGCAGTGCTTC. This chain links TRBV12-3 or TRBV12-4 with TRBJ2-7, with a tentative D call TRBD1 (6 bases). CDR3 length equals 14 residues.

This clonotype has more than one count but fewer than ten. The V gene is TRBV6-5, the J gene TRBJ2-7; no clear D. Germline-derived CDR1 and CDR2 are MNHEY and SVGAGI. With 0 bases removed from V and 3 bases from J, the gap between germline ends came to 30 bases. The CDR3 has 21 residues. CDR3 nucleotides: TGTGCCAGCAGTTACTCGAAATCGGGCTCGACATTGAGCACGTTCGTCTACGAGCAGTACTTC. It is translated as CASSYSKSGSTLSTFVYEQYF.